The 26 T cell receptor beta chains given below trace back to one sample, sequenced in a study of control samples from healthy donors and cancer patients. Generated by immunoSEQ multiplex PCR, the TCRdb table keeps only in-frame clones and is missing some. The data show about 130,000 clones, with approximately 89% seen just once and about 9% held by the top ten. Sequencing input: blood. These receptors were taken from a man aged 18 to 29 in good health.

The V and J genes are TRBV5-1 and TRBJ1-1; no reliable D call. The V and J ends lost 0 bases and 1 base respectively, with 10 bases between them. This CDR3 region has 15 residues. Germline CDR1 reads SGHRS; CDR2 reads YFSETQ. This CDR3 reads CASSLVGSGNTEAFF. Here the CDR3 DNA reads TGCGCCAGCAGCTTGGTTGGGAGCGGGAACACTGAAGCTTTCTTT.

The chain has TRBV30 and TRBJ2-3, with D perhaps TRBD2 (5 bases). CDR1 and CDR2 from the germline V gene are GTSNPN and SVGIG (reference sequence). V was shortened by 0 bases and J by 5 bases, with 9 bases between the two germline ends. The CDR3 extends over 13 amino acids. CDR3 region: CAWSVLEGDTQYF. CDR3 sequence (DNA): TGTGCCTGGAGTGTATTAGAGGGAGATACGCAGTATTTT.

The rearrangement joins TRBV7-3 to TRBJ1-2; D remains unclear. V was clipped by 5 bases and J by 8 bases, with 6 bases between them. The germline V gene has CDR1 SGHTA and CDR2 FQGTGA. The CDR3 totals 10 residues. The CDR3 region is CASSTEGYTF. The CDR3 DNA reads TGTGCCAGCAGCACCGAGGGCTACACCTTC.

The chain carries TRBV7-8 and TRBJ1-6; D may be TRBD1 (5 bases). CDR3 length equals 15 residues. Trimming shortened V by 4 bases and J by 5 bases, and 12 bases separated the two germline ends. Per the germline V gene, CDR1 is SGHVS and CDR2 is FQNEAQ. The CDR3 DNA reads as TGTGCCAGCAGCTATACACAGACAGATAATTCACCCCTCCACTTT. Amino acids: CASSYTQTDNSPLHF.

V is TRBV19 and J is TRBJ2-1; D is unresolved. Trimming removed 6 bases at V and 0 bases at J, with 15 bases between. The germline V gene has CDR1 LNHDA and CDR2 SQIVND (reference sequence). The CDR3 is 16 residues long. CDR3 in amino acids: CASRPFGGSSYNEQFF. CDR3 nucleotides: TGTGCCAGTAGGCCGTTTGGTGGCAGCTCCTACAATGAGCAGTTCTTC.

The V call is TRBV10-3, the J call TRBJ1-1; D perhaps matches TRBD1 (6 bases). Germline CDR1 ENHRY, CDR2 SYGVKD. The CDR3 spans 15 residues. The V gene lost 6 bases and the J gene lost 3 bases, with 17 bases spanning the gap. CDR3 bases: TGTGCCATCAGCCGATCAGGGGTTGGTGACACTGAAGCTTTCTTT. Translation gives CAISRSGVGDTEAFF.

The V call is TRBV10-3, the J call TRBJ2-2, with 8 bases fitting TRBD1. The V gene's germline CDR1 is ENHRY and CDR2 SYGVKD. The CDR3 is 16 residues long. V trimming: 7 bases; J trimming: 5 bases; junction bases outside the gene matches: 12. The CDR3 region is CAINGQGTPRTGELFF. The CDR3 region has the DNA TGTGCCATCAACGGACAGGGAACACCGAGGACCGGGGAGCTGTTTTTT.

The chain is built from TRBV2 and TRBJ2-1; D remains ambiguous. The CDR3 is 16 amino acids. Germline V lookup: CDR1 SNHLY, CDR2 FYNNEI. The ends were cut back, 3 bases at V and 4 bases at J, with 16 bases in the middle. The CDR3 sequence is CASSDSGLTPYNEQFF. CDR3 sequence (DNA): TGTGCCAGCAGTGACTCCGGCCTTACCCCATACAATGAGCAGTTCTTC. The whole variable domain, filled in from reference TRBV2 and TRBJ2-1, reads EPEVTQTPSHQVTQMGQEVILRCVPISNHLYFYWYRQILGQKVEFLVSFYNNEISEKSEIFDDQFSVERPDGSNFTLKIRSTKLEDSAMYFCASSDSGLTPYNEQFFGPGTRLTVL.

V is TRBV7-7 and J is TRBJ2-2; the D is unclear. The CDR3 loop spans 14 amino acids. Germline V CDR1 and CDR2: SSHAT, FNYEAQ (reference sequence). V was trimmed by 1 base and J by 2 bases, leaving 5 bases between them. The CDR3 DNA is TGTGCCAGCAGCTTAGACGGTAACACCGGGGAGCTGTTTTTT. This encodes CASSLDGNTGELFF.

This clone was found once. This chain joins TRBV18 and TRBJ2-1; D remains unclear. V lost 2 bases to trimming and J lost 4 bases, with 9 bases between them. This CDR3 has 14 residues. Germline V lookup: CDR1 KGHSH, CDR2 LQKENI. CDR3 sequence reads: CASSPSVQYNEQFF. CDR3 bases: TGTGCCAGCTCACCATCCGTACAGTACAATGAGCAGTTCTTC.

J is TRBJ1-2 and V is TRBV9; D not certain. This CDR3 comprises 15 residues. CDR1 SGDLS and CDR2 YYNGEE come from the germline V gene. V lost 4 bases, J lost 0 bases, and 13 bases lay in between. DNA of the CDR3: TGTGCCAGCAGCCCACAGACCGCAGCTAACTATGGCTACACCTTC. This codes for CASSPQTAANYGYTF.

The chain has TRBV5-6 and TRBJ1-5, with D perhaps TRBD1 (5 bases). CDR3 size: 14 residues. Germline lookup yields CDR1 SGHDT and CDR2 YYEEEE. V was shortened by 2 bases and J by 3 bases, with 9 bases between the two germline ends. The CDR3 is CASSFGATNQPQHF. CDR3 sequence (DNA): TGTGCCAGCAGCTTCGGGGCAACCAATCAGCCCCAGCATTTT.

This chain uses TRBV5-1 with TRBJ1-2; 7 positions agree with TRBD1. The CDR3 length is 13 residues. CDR1 and CDR2 (germline): SGHRS, YFSETQ. V dropped 1 base and J dropped 8; count of bases not matched to a gene: 5. The CDR3 DNA reads TGCGCCAGCAGCTTGATGCAGGGGGGAGGCTACACCTTC. Encoded protein: CASSLMQGGGYTF.

The gene calls are TRBV5-1 and TRBJ1-4, with D possibly TRBD1 on 5 matching bases. The CDR3 is made up of 17 amino acids. Germline CDR1 is SGHRS and CDR2 is YFSETQ. V gave up 4 bases and J gave up 0 bases, with 16 bases separating them. CDR3 protein: CASSQWQGWPTNEKLFF. The CDR3 DNA sequence: TGCGCCAGCAGCCAATGGCAGGGCTGGCCAACTAATGAAAAACTGTTTTTT.

The V call is TRBV3-1 (or the pseudogene TRBV3-2), the J call TRBJ2-4; D ambiguous. Germline assignment: CDR1 LGHDT and CDR2 YNNKEL (reference sequence). CDR3 size: 12 residues. Trimming shortened V by 1 base and J by 9 bases, and 7 bases separated the two germline ends. The CDR3 DNA sequence: TGTGCCAGCAGCCAAGCCTGGGGCATTCAGTACTTC. Residues: CASSQAWGIQYF.

In DNA form, the CDR3 reads TGTGCCAGCAGCCAGTGGACAGGGGGAAACTCCTACGAGCAGTACTTC. Translation: CASSQWTGGNSYEQYF. The chain links TRBV14 to TRBJ2-7, with 10 positions matching TRBD1. Germline V gives CDR1 SGHDN, CDR2 FVKESK. V shed 3 bases, J shed 0 bases, and the junction held 5 bases outside the gene matches. The CDR3 loop spans 16 amino acids.

The rearrangement joins TRBV28 to TRBJ2-1; D might be TRBD1 (5 bases). This CDR3 has 15 residues. Germline V gene sequence: CDR1 MDHEN, CDR2 SYDVKM. Between the trimmed V and J ends, which lost 2 bases and 4 bases, there was a span of 12 bases. The CDR3 region is CASSLTAGHYNEQFF. In DNA form, the CDR3 reads TGTGCCAGCAGTTTAACGGCAGGACATTACAATGAGCAGTTCTTC.

The chain uses TRBV4-1 and TRBJ2-7; 7 bases align to TRBD1. This CDR3 comprises 17 residues. The ends lost 1 base at V and 3 bases at J; junction bases unmatched: 12. Germline CDR1 reads MGHRA; CDR2 reads YSYEKL. CDR3 coding DNA: TGCGCCAGCAGCCAAGCGACCGGGACAGCCACCGTCTACGAGCAGTACTTC. This gives the protein CASSQATGTATVYEQYF.

The chain uses TRBV7-9 and TRBJ2-2; D remains ambiguous. CDR3 length equals 12 residues. CDR1 is SEHNR, CDR2 FQNEAQ, per germline (reference sequence). The V end was cut by 5 bases, the J end by 8 bases, with 9 bases between. The CDR3 reads CASSTPQGELFF. The CDR3 bases are TGTGCCAGCAGCACGCCCCAGGGGGAGCTGTTTTTT. The variable domain in full, completed from reference TRBV7-9 and TRBJ2-2, reads DTGVSQNPRHKITKRGQNVTFRCDPISEHNRLYWYRQTLGQGPEFLTYFQNEAQLEKSRLLSDRFSAERPKGSFSTLEIQRTEQGDSAMYLCASSTPQGELFFGEGSRLTVL.

The rearrangement uses TRBV19 and TRBJ1-1, with TRBD1 identical over 10 bases. Germline loops: CDR1 LNHDA, CDR2 SQIVND (reference sequence). V trimming: 9 bases; J trimming: 5 bases; junction bases outside the gene matches: 9. The CDR3 length is 14 residues. For the CDR3, the DNA is TGTGCCAGCAAATCGGGACAGGGGACGACTGAAGCTTTCTTT. Encoded protein: CASKSGQGTTEAFF.

This chain links TRBV7-3 with TRBJ1-1; the D is unclear. With 6 bases removed from V and 0 bases from J, the gap between germline ends came to 8 bases. The CDR3 is 13 amino acids. Per germline, CDR1 SGHTA and CDR2 FQGTGA. The CDR3 spells CASRLDMNTEAFF. CDR3 sequence (DNA): TGTGCCAGCAGATTAGATATGAACACTGAAGCTTTCTTT.

The chain employs TRBV4-1 and TRBJ1-6, with unresolved D. The CDR3 covers 15 residues. From germline, CDR1 is MGHRA and CDR2 YSYEKL. Trimming pared 0 bases from V and 7 bases from J, leaving 10 bases between. This CDR3 is CASSQERTENSPLHF. CDR3 nucleotides: TGCGCCAGCAGCCAAGAACGGACCGAGAATTCACCCCTCCACTTT.

This rearrangement joins TRBV7-2 to TRBJ1-2; TRBD1 agrees at 12 bases. CDR3 length equals 16 residues. CDR1 SGHTA and CDR2 FQGNSA come from the germline V gene. V gave up 5 bases and J gave up 5 bases; unmatched junction bases: 9. The CDR3 DNA is TGTGCCAGCAGCAGAGCCGGGACAGGGGGCGCTTATGGCTACACCTTC. This encodes CASSRAGTGGAYGYTF.

V and J are TRBV6-2 or TRBV6-3 and TRBJ1-5; 7 nucleotides align to TRBD1. CDR1 and CDR2 from the germline V gene are MNHEY and SVGEGT. The CDR3 loop spans 13 amino acids. V was pared by 6 bases and J by 6 bases, with 5 bases of the junction left unmatched. This CDR3 reads CASSDRAAQPQHF. Here the CDR3 DNA reads TGTGCCAGCAGCGACAGGGCAGCTCAGCCCCAGCATTTT.

The sample holds one count of this clone. The same CDR3 is also encoded by other DNA sequences in this sample. The chain recombines TRBV5-1 with TRBJ2-3; D gene ambiguous. Germline lookup yields CDR1 SGHRS and CDR2 YFSETQ. The ends were cut back, 2 bases at V and 1 base at J, with 8 bases in the middle. The CDR3 has 14 residues. In DNA form, the CDR3 reads TGCGCCAGCAGCTTAGGTGGGGGCACAGATACGCAGTATTTT. Translation gives CASSLGGGTDTQYF. Full variable domain (outside the CDR3, taken from reference TRBV5-1 and TRBJ2-3): KAGVTQTPRYLIKTRGQQVTLSCSPISGHRSVSWYQQTPGQGLQFLFEYFSETQRNKGNFPGRFSGRQFSNSRSEMNVSTLELGDSALYLCASSLGGGTDTQYFGPGTRLTVL.

About this clone: Other DNA sequences in this sample translate to the same CDR3. The chain combines TRBV11-3 with TRBJ2-7; TRBD2 might be the D (5 bases). This CDR3 contains 13 residues. Germline CDR1 reads SGHNT; CDR2 reads YENEEA. V gave up 5 bases and J gave up 3 bases, with 11 bases separating them. The CDR3 loop is CASSLDGNYEQYF. The CDR3 region has the DNA TGTGCCAGCAGCCTGGACGGGAACTACGAGCAGTACTTC.